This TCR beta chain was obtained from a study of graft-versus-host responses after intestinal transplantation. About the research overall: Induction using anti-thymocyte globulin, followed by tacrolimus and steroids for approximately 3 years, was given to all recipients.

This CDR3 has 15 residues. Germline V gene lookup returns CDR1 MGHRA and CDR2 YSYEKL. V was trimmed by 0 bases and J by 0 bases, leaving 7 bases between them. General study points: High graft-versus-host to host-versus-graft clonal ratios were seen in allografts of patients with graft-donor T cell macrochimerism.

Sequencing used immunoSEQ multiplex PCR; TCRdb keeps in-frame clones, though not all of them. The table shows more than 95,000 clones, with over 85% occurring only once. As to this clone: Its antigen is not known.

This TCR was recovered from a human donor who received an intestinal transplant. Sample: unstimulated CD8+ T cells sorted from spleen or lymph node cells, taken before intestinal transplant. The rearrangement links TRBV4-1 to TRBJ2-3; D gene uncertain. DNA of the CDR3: TGCGCCAGCAGCCAAGATCAGATTAGCACAGATACGCAGTATTTT. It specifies CASSQDQISTDTQYF.